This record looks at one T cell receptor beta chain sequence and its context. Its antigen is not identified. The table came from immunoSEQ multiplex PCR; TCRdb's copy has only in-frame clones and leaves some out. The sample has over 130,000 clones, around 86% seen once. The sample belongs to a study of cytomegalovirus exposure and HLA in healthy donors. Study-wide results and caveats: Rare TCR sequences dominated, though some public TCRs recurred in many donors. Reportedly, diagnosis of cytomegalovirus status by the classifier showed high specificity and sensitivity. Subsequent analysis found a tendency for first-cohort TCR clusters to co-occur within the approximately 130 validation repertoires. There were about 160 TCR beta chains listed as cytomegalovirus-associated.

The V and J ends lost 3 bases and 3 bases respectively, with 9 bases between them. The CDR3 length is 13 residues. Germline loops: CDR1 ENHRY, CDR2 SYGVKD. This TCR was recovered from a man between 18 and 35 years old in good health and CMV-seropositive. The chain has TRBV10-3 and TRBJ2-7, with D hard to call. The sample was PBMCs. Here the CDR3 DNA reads TGTGCCATCAGTGAAGTTAGAAACTACGAGCAGTACTTC. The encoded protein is CAISEVRNYEQYF.